This T cell receptor (delta chain) was profiled in a study of gamma-delta chains in newborns, infants, children. Study in general: Microbial exposure reportedly drives polyclonal innate γδ T cell expansion after birth.

This clone was detected a few times. TCRdb pairs this DNA with a much larger clone's protein that differs at residue 11, likely a read error; the protein shown was translated from the DNA. CDR1 is GEAIGNYY and CDR2 is EKD in the germline V gene. V gave up 1 base and J gave up 7 bases; unmatched junction bases: 8. The CDR3 loop spans 15 amino acids. TCRdb re-called clones from the reads via CATT. The sample lists about 4,200 delta-chain clones, roughly 14% seen once, with 8.5% in the top ten. The sequence was obtained from a child who was a newborn, infant or young child, either healthy, febrile or measles-vaccinated (not recorded which). V and J are TRDV2 and TRDJ1; 10 positions agree with TRDD3. The sequenced material came from blood. CDR3 amino acids: CACDTWGIPGGKLIF. The CDR3 coding sequence is TGTGCCTGTGACACTTGGGGGATACCGGGCGGTAAACTCATCTTT.